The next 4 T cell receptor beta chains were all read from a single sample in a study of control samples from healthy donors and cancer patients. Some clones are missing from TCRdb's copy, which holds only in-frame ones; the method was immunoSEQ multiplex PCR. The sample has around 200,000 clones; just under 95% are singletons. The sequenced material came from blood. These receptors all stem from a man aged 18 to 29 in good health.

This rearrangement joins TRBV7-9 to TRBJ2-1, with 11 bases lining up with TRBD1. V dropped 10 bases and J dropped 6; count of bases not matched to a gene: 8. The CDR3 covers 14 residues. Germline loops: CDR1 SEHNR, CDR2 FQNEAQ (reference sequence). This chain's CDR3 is CAIEDRGLSNEQFF. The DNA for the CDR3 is TGTGCCATAGAGGACAGGGGGCTGAGCAATGAGCAGTTCTTC.

CDR3 protein: CASSSLQGAGEAFF. For the CDR3, the DNA is TGCGCCAGCAGCTCACTTCAGGGGGCTGGTGAAGCTTTCTTT. This chain uses TRBV5-1 with TRBJ1-1; 8 bases fit TRBD1. This CDR3 has 14 amino acids. Per the germline V gene, CDR1 is SGHRS and CDR2 is YFSETQ. The V segment lost 3 bases and the J segment 7 bases; nucleotides outside the gene matches: 8.

Written as DNA, the CDR3 is TGTGCCAGCAGCTTAGACCTGTGGGGGGATACGCAGTATTTT. Translation gives CASSLDLWGDTQYF. The chain joins TRBV7-9 to TRBJ2-3; D tentatively reads TRBD1 or TRBD2 (5 bases each). The CDR3 totals 14 residues. Trimming removed 1 base at V and 6 bases at J, with 11 bases between. The germline V gene encodes CDR1 SEHNR and CDR2 FQNEAQ (reference sequence).

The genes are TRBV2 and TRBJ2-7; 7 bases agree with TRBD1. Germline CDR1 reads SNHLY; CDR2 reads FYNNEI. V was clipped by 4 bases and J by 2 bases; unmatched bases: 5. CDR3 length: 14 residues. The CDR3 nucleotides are TGTGCCAGCAGTGGGGACAGTCCCCCCTACGAGCAGTACTTC. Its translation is CASSGDSPPYEQYF.